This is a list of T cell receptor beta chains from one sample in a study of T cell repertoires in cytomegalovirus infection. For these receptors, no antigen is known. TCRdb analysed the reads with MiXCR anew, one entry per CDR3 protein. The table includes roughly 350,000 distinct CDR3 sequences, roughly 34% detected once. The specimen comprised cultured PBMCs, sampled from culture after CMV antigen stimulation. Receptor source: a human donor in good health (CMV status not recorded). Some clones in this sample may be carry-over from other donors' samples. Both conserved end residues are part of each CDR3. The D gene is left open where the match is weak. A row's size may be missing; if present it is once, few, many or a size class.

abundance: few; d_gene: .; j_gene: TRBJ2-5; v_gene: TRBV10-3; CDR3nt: TGTGCCATCAGTCCAGTCGGGGCGGTTGGGACCCAGTACTTC; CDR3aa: CAISPVGAVGTQYF
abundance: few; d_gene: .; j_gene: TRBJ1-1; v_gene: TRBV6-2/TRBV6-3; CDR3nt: TGTGCCAGCAACTCCGGGAGCAGAAACACTGAAGCTTTCTTT; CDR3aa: CASNSGSRNTEAFF
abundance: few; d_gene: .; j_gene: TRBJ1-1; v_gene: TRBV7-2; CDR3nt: TGTGCCAGCAGCTTAGGACAAACCTCCACTGAAGCTTTCTTT; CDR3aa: CASSLGQTSTEAFF
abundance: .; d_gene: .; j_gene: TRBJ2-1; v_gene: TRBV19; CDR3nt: TGTGCCAGTACCAGGACTGTCTCCTACAATGAGCAGTTCTTC; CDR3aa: CASTRTVSYNEQFF
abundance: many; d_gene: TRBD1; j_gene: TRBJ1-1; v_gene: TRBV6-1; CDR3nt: TGTGCCAGCAGTGACCCCAGACAGGGCGCCACTGAAGCTTTCTTT; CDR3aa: CASSDPRQGATEAFF
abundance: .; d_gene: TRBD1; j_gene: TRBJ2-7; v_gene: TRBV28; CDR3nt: TGTGCCAGCAGGGGGACAGACTTCTACGAGCAGTACTTC; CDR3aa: CASRGTDFYEQYF
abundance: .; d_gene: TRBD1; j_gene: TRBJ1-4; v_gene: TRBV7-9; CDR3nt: TGTGCCAGCAGCCCCGCTGGACAGGGGCCAAATAATGAAAAACTGTTTTTT; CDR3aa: CASSPAGQGPNNEKLFF
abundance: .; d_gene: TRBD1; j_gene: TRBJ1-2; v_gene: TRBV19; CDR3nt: TGTGCCAGTAGTGCCGGACAGGGGGCGATCGGCTACACCTTC; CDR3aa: CASSAGQGAIGYTF
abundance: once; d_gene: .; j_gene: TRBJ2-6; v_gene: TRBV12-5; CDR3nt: TGTGCTAGTGGCAAAGGGGATGGGGCCAACGTCCTGACTTTC; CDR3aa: CASGKGDGANVLTF
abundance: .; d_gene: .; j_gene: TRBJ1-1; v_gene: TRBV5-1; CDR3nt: TGCGCCAGCAGCTTAACAGGGCTGGGGGACCCTGAAGCTTTCTTT; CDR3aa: CASSLTGLGDPEAFF
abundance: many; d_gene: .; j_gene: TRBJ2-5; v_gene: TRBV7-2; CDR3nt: TGTGCCAGCAGCAGACAGAACCAAGAGACCCAGTACTTC; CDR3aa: CASSRQNQETQYF
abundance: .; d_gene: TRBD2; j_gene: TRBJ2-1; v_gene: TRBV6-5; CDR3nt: TGTGCCAGCAGTTACTCCGCGGGAGGATCCTACAATGAGCAGTTCTTC; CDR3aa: CASSYSAGGSYNEQFF
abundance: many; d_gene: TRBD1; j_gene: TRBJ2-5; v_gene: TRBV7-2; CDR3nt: TGTGCCAGCAGCTTACAAACAGGGGTTGAGGAGACCCAGTACTTC; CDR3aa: CASSLQTGVEETQYF
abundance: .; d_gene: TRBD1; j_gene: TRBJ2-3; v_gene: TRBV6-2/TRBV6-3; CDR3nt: TGTGCCAGCAGCTACGGGGACAGCCGCACAGATACGCAGTATTTT; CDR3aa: CASSYGDSRTDTQYF
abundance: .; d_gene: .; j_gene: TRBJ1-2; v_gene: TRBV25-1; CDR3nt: TGTGCCAGCAGTGACCACTATGGCTACACCTTC; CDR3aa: CASSDHYGYTF
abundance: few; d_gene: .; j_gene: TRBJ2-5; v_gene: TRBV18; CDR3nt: TGTGCCAGCTCGCTCGGGACTCCGGGGGAGACCCAGTACTTC; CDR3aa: CASSLGTPGETQYF
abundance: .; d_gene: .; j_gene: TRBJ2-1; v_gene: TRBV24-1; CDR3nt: TGTGCCACGGACGGGGCCCACGGGGAGCAGTTCTTC; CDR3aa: CATDGAHGEQFF
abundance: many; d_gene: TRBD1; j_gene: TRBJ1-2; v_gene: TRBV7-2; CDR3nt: TGTGCCAGCAGCAGTGACAGGGATGGCTACACCTTC; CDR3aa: CASSSDRDGYTF
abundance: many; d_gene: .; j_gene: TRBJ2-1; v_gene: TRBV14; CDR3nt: TGTGCCAGCAGTAACTACAATGAGCAGTTCTTC; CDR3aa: CASSNYNEQFF
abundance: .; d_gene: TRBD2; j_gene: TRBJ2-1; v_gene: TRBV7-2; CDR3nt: TGTGCCAGCAGCTCAACGCGCCTAGCGGGGAATGAGCAGTTCTTC; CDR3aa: CASSSTRLAGNEQFF
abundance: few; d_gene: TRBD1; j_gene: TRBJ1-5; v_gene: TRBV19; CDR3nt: TGTGCCAGTAGAGACCGGGACAGGGAGGAAAAAGGGTCGGATCAGCCCCAGCATTTT; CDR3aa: CASRDRDREEKGSDQPQHF
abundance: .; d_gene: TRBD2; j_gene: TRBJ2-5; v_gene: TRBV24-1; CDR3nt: TGTGCCACCAGTGAGAAAAATAGCGGGAGACGGGAAGAGATCCAGTACTTC; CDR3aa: CATSEKNSGRREEIQYF
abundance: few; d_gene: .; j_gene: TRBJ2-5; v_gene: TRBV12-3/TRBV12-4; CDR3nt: TGTGCCAGCAGTTTAAGGCTAATGAAAGAGACCCAGTACTTC; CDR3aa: CASSLRLMKETQYF
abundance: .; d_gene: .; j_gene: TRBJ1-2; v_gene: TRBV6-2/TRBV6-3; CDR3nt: TGTGCCAGCAGTTTATCCAGGAGTGGCTACACCTTC; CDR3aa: CASSLSRSGYTF
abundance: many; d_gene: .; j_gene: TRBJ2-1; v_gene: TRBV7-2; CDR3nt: TGTGCCAGCAGCTCCCCCTTAGCGGATAAGCAGTTCTTC; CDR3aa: CASSSPLADKQFF
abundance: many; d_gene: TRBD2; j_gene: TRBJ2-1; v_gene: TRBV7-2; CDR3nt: TGTGCCAGCAGCTTGACGGGACTAGCAACGAATGAGCAGTTCTTC; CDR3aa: CASSLTGLATNEQFF
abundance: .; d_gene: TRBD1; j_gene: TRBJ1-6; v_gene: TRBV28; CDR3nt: TGTGCCAGCACCCCGGGACAGATCAACTCCTATAATTCACCCCTCCACTTT; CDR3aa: CASTPGQINSYNSPLHF
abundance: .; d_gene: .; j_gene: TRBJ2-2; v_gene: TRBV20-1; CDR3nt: TGCAGTGCTAGAGAATCAACCCGGTTCGCGAACACCGGGGAGCTGTTTTTT; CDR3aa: CSARESTRFANTGELFF
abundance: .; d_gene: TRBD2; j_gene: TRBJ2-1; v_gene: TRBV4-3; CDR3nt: TGCGCCAGCAGTTACCCCGGGACTAGAGCCTACAATGAGCAGTTCTTC; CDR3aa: CASSYPGTRAYNEQFF
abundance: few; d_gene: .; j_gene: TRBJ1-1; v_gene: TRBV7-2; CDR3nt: TGTGCCAGCAGCCCAATCCGTCGTAGCGAAGCTTTCTTT; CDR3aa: CASSPIRRSEAFF